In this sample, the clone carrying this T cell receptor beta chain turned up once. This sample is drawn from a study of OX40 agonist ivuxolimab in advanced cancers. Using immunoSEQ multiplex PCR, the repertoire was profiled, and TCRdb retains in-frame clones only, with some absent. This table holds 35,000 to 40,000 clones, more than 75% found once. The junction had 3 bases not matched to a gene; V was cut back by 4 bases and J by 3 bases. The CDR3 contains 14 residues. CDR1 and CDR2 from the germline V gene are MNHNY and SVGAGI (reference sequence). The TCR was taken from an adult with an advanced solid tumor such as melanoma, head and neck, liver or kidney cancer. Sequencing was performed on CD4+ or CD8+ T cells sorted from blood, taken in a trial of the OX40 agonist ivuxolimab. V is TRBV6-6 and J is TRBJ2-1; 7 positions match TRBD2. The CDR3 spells CASSFGGGYNEQFF. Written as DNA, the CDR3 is TGTGCCAGCAGTTTTGGGGGGGGCTACAATGAGCAGTTCTTC.